The clone carrying this TCR beta chain has ten or more counts. Its antigen is currently unknown. In the authors' methods: Differences in CDR3 between clinicopathological groups were drawn on to build a classifier intended to discriminate distant-metastatic papillary thyroid cancer patients. TCRdb re-called the PCR reads through MiXCR. These V and J calls rely on TCRdb rather than the paper's analysis. The data show over 20,000 clones, with 15% to 17% seen just once and more than 35% held by the top ten. The data were obtained in a study of metastatic and nonmetastatic thyroid tumors. Overall study: It was across blood and tumor or nodule tissue from malignant and benign thyroid patients that repertoires were compared. General study findings and limits: Within blood and tumor, benign nodules reportedly had significantly lower TCR beta diversity than malignant thyroid tumors did.

No treatment of any kind had been given to any patient before thyroid surgery. Trimming shortened V by 4 bases and J by 0 bases, and 29 bases separated the two germline ends. The CDR3 consists of 21 residues. Germline values: CDR1 MGHDK, CDR2 SYGVNS. Input material: blood. The TCR comes from a female donor with papillary thyroid cancer or a benign thyroid nodule (not recorded which). Some clones in this sample may be carry-over from other donors' samples. The chain employs TRBV25-1 and TRBJ2-3; D may be TRBD1 or TRBD2 (7 bases each). The CDR3 sequence is CASSVFRGRASGYTSTDTQYF. The CDR3 nucleotides are TGTGCCAGCAGTGTCTTCAGGGGGAGGGCTAGCGGTTATACTAGCACAGATACGCAGTATTTT.